This entry lists 4 T cell receptor beta chains sequenced from one sample in a study of Ad26.COV2.S vaccination and SARS-CoV-2 variants. The treatment is: roughly 18 received Ad26.COV2.S at low or high dose, single or two shots; a few received placebo; per-sample allocation not given. On day 63 after the first injection, vaccine and placebo recipients gave samples. Clones were read by immunoSEQ multiplex PCR, and TCRdb kept only the in-frame ones, dropping some. The table lists about 350,000 clones, about 87% of them singletons, with approximately 5.9% in the top ten. The starting material was peripheral blood, obtained in a trial of Ad26.COV2.S vaccine versus placebo. These receptors were obtained from a person aged 18-65 years who received the Ad26.COV2.S COVID-19 vaccine or a placebo.

The CDR3 loop reads CAWSAESPGRAGELFF. Written as DNA, the CDR3 is TGTGCCTGGAGTGCTGAATCGCCGGGGCGAGCCGGGGAGCTGTTTTTT. The V gene is TRBV30, the J gene TRBJ2-2; D tentatively fits TRBD1 or TRBD2 (5 bases each). CDR1 is GTSNPN, CDR2 SVGIG, per germline (reference sequence). This CDR3 spans 16 amino acids. V dropped 1 base and J dropped 6 bases, with 18 bases sitting between them.

This clone has more than one count but fewer than ten. V gene TRBV3-1 (or the pseudogene TRBV3-2) combines with J gene TRBJ1-4; D gene uncertain. Looked up from germline, CDR1 is LGHDT and CDR2 is YNNKEL (reference sequence). The CDR3 runs to 21 residues. Trimming left V 1 base short and J 2 bases short, with 26 bases between. The CDR3 nucleotides read TGTGCCAGCAGCCAAGTTCATCTCTCGGGTCTACTACGAGAGACTAATGAAAAACTGTTTTTT. It is translated as CASSQVHLSGLLRETNEKLFF.

V gene TRBV28 combines with J gene TRBJ2-2; D possibly corresponds to TRBD1 (5 bases). The CDR3 contains 14 residues. Germline V gene data show CDR1 as MDHEN and CDR2 as SYDVKM. With 8 bases removed from V and 7 bases from J, the gap between germline ends came to 17 bases. The CDR3: CASVTPGNVGELFF. The CDR3 DNA sequence: TGTGCCAGCGTTACCCCAGGGAACGTCGGGGAGCTGTTTTTT.

The J gene is TRBJ1-4, the V gene TRBV6-5; TRBD1 might be the D (5 bases). Trimming cost V 10 bases and J 6 bases, with 12 bases left between them. CDR1 is MNHEY and CDR2 is SVGAGI in the germline V gene. The CDR3 length is 12 residues. The CDR3 region has the DNA TGTGCCACCCGTACGGGGGATGAAAAACTGTTTTTT. Its translation is CATRTGDEKLFF.